Listed below are T cell receptor beta chains from one sample, sequenced in a study of blood T cell repertoires in COVID-19. Clones were read by immunoSEQ multiplex PCR, and TCRdb kept only the in-frame ones, dropping some. Among about 76,000 clones listed, 65% to 85% were seen once. The sample comprised peripheral blood. All receptors come from a woman aged 55-69 years with acute or convalescent COVID-19. CDR3s include the opening cysteine and the closing phenylalanine or tryptophan.

>TRBJ1-1|TRBV6-4
CASSEQGGTEAFF
>TRBJ1-5|TRBV2
CASSQDSLRPQHF
>TRBJ2-3|TRBV6-2/TRBV6-3
CASSSPPDRGTDTQYF
>TRBJ2-3|TRBV27
CASSFFVAAGGSPDTQYF
>TRBJ2-5|TRBV7-8
CASSLAGGAQETQYF
>TRBJ1-1|TRBV30
CACSRRDRLNTEAFF
>TRBJ1-4|TRBV5-5
CASSPTTLDEKLFF
>TRBJ1-5|TRBV28
CASSLFLGSNQPQHF
>TRBJ2-7|TRBV6-5
CASSYSGHNAYEQYF
>TRBJ1-6|TRBV6-5
CASSWGRSPLHF
>TRBJ2-7|TRBV6-2/TRBV6-3
CASSYSSGTGGAYEQYF
>TRBJ2-3|TRBV7-9
CASSFLPLIAGWQYF
>TRBJ1-1|TRBV15
CATSRDVAGYTEAFF
>TRBJ1-6|TRBV30
CAWATGTGRNSPLHF
>TRBJ1-1|TRBV24-1
CATSDTTSSEAFF
>TRBJ1-6|TRBV11-2
CASSESGGAISPLHF
>TRBJ2-2|TRBV7-3
CASSSQVATGELFF
>TRBJ2-3|TRBV10-3
CAISRGTDTQYF
>TRBJ1-2|TRBV6-5
CASSYSQTNYGYTF
>TRBJ2-5|TRBV7-2
CASSLWGSGAQETQYF
>TRBJ2-7|TRBV28
CASSLSGQGRSEQYF
>TRBJ2-3|TRBV4-2
CASSQATVTDTQYF
>TRBJ2-1|TRBV2
CASSHRLGGELFYNEQFF
>TRBJ1-1|TRBV5-1
CASAGQANTEAFF
>TRBJ1-1|TRBV7-2
CASSLGARGQLSNTEAFF
>TRBJ1-2|TRBV29-1
CSVEERRGAGYGYTF
>TRBJ1-3|TRBV2
CASRGLMVSGNTIYF
>TRBJ1-4|TRBV18
CASSGTENEKLFF
>TRBJ1-2|TRBV12-1
CASSFASSTTGYGYTF
>TRBJ1-2|TRBV28
CASSSPQGRLNYGYTF
>TRBJ1-1|TRBV7-8
CASSLGQMRNTEAFF
>TRBJ2-4|TRBV20-1
CSASNRGRNIQYF
>TRBJ2-2|TRBV18
CASSQDRENTGELFF
>TRBJ1-1|TRBV5-1
CASSPRQGAKTEAFF
>TRBJ1-4|TRBV27
CASSLSPWDRGHNEKLFF
>TRBJ2-3|TRBV7-2
CASSLASGRGSTDTQYF
>TRBJ1-2|TRBV29-1
CSAEGGRDGIYGYTF
>TRBJ1-5|TRBV19
CASIDTTYSNQPQHF
>TRBJ1-1|TRBV18
CASSPPLQGNTEAFF
>TRBJ2-5|TRBV7-9
CASSFGGTSGRETQYF
>TRBJ2-3|TRBV20-1
CSGRGQDTQYF
>TRBJ2-7|TRBV4-3
CASSPHAASSYEQYF
>TRBJ2-4|TRBV7-2
CASSLRTPAKNIQYF
>TRBJ2-7|TRBV24-1
CATSAGGQTYEQYF
>TRBJ2-5|TRBV4-1
CASSQDGGNQETQYF
>TRBJ2-3|TRBV19
CASSMRRSELTDTQYF
>TRBJ2-1|TRBV15
CAIRAGGPGNEQFF
>TRBJ2-1|TRBV7-2
CASSLMGGGAYEQFF
>TRBJ2-5|TRBV12-3/TRBV12-4
CASSLGATQYF
>TRBJ1-1|TRBV3-1/TRBV3-2
CASSQSSEAFF
>TRBJ2-5|TRBV5-1
CASSPRASETQYF